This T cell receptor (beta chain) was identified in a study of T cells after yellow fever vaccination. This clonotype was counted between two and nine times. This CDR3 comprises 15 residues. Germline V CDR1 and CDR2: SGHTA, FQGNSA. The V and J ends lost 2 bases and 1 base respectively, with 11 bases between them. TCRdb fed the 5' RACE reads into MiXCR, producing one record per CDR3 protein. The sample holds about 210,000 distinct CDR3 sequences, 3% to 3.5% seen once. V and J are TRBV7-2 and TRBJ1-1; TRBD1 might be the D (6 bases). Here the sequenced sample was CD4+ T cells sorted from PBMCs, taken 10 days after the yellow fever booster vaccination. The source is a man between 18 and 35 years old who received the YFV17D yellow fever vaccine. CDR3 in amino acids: CASSLFRGANTEAFF. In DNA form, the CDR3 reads TGTGCCAGCAGCTTATTTCGGGGGGCGAACACTGAAGCTTTCTTT.